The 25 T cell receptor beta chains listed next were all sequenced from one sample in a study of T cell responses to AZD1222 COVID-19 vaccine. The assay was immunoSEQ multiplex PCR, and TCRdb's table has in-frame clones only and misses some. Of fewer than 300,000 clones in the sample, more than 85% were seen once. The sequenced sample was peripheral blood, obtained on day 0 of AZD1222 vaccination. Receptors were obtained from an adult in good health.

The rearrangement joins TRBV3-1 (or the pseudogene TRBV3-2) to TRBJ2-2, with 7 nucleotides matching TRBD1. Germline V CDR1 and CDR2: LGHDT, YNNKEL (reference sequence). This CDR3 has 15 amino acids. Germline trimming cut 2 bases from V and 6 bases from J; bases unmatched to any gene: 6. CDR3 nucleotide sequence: TGTGCCAGCAGCCAATCAGGGGGTAGGCCCGGGGAGCTGTTTTTT. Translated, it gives CASSQSGGRPGELFF.

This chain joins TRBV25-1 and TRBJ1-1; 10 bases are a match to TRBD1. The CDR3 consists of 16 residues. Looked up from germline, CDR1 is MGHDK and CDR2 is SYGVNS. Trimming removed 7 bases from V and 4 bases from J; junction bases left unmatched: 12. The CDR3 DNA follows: TGTGCCAGCAACGACCCTAGGACAGGGGGACCCACTGAAGCTTTCTTT. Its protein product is CASNDPRTGGPTEAFF.

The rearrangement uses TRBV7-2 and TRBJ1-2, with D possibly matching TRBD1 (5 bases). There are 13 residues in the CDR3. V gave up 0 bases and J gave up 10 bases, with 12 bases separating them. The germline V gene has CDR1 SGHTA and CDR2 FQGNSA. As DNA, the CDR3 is TGTGCCAGCAGCTTAGCCCGGGGGGTCGACTACACCTTC. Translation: CASSLARGVDYTF.

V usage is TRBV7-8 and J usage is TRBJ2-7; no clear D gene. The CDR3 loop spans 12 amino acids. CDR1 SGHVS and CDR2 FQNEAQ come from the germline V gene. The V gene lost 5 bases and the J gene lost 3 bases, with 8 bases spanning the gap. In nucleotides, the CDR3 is TGTGCCAGCAGCCTGGCGAACTACGAGCAGTACTTC. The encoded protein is CASSLANYEQYF. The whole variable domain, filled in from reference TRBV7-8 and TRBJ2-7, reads GAGVSQSPRYKVAKRGQDVALRCDPISGHVSLFWYQQALGQGPEFLTYFQNEAQLDKSGLPSDRFFAERPEGSVSTLKIQRTQQEDSAVYLCASSLANYEQYFGPGTRLTVT.

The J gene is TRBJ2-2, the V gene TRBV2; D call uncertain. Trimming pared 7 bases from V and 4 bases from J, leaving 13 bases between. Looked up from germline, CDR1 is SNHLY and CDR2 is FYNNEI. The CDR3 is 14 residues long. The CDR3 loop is CASTHPGTTGELFF. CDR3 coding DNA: TGTGCCAGCACCCACCCCGGCACCACCGGGGAGCTGTTTTTT.

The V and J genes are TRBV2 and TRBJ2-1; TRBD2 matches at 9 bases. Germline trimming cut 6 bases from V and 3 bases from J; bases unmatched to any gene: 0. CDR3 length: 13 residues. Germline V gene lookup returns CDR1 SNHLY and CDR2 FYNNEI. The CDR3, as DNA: TGTGCCAGCAGAGCGGGAGGCTACAATGAGCAGTTCTTC. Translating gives CASRAGGYNEQFF.

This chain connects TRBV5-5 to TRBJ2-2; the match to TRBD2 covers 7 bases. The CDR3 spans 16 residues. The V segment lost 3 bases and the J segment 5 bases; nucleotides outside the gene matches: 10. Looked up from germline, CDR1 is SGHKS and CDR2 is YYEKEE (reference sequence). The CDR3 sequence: CASSSHGQGGTGELFF. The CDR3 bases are TGTGCCAGCAGCTCCCACGGGCAGGGAGGGACCGGGGAGCTGTTTTTT.

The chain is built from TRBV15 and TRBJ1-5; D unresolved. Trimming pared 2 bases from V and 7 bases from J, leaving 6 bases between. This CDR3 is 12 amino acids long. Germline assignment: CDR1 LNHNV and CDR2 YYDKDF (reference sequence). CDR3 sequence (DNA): TGTGCCACCAGCAGATCTAAACAGCCCCAGCATTTT. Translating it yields CATSRSKQPQHF.

CDR3 sequence: CASSQDTGWTEAFF. The CDR3 DNA sequence: TGTGCCAGCAGCCAAGATACAGGGTGGACTGAAGCTTTCTTT. The rearrangement joins TRBV3-1 (or the pseudogene TRBV3-2) to TRBJ1-1; tentative D call: TRBD1 (6 bases). V was trimmed by 0 bases and J by 5 bases, leaving 10 bases between them. The CDR3 contains 14 residues. Germline CDR1 reads LGHDT; CDR2 reads YNNKEL (reference sequence).

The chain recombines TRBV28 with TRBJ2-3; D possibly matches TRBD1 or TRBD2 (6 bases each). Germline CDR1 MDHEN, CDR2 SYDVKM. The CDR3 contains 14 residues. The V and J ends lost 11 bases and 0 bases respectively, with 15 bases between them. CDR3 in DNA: TGTGCCGGAAAGGGGGGCCTAAGCACAGATACGCAGTATTTT. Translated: CAGKGGLSTDTQYF.

CDR3 DNA: TGTGCCAGCAGCTCCAATCGAGATACGCAGTATTTT. Encoded protein: CASSSNRDTQYF. The V gene is TRBV7-2, the J gene TRBJ2-3; D remains unclear. CDR3 length: 12 residues. V gave up 4 bases and J gave up 5 bases, with 7 bases separating them. Germline V lookup: CDR1 SGHTA, CDR2 FQGNSA.

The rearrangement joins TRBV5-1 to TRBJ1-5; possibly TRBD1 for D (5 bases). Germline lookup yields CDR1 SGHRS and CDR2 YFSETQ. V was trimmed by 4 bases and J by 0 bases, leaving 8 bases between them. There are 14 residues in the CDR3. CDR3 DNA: TGCGCCAGCAGCCATGACAGTAGCAATCAGCCCCAGCATTTT. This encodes CASSHDSSNQPQHF.

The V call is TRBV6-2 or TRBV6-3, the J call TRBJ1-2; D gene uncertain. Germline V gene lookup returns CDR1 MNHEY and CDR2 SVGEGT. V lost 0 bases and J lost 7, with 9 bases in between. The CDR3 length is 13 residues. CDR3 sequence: CASSYSSMTGYTF. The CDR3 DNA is TGTGCCAGCAGTTACTCATCCATGACTGGCTACACCTTC.

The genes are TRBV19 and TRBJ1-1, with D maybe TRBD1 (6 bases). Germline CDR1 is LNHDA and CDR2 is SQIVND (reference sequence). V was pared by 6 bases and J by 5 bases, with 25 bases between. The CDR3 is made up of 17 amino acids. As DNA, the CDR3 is TGTGCCAGTAGCCAAAACCCTCTAACGGGGGCGCGGACTGAAGCTTTCTTT. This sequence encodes CASSQNPLTGARTEAFF.

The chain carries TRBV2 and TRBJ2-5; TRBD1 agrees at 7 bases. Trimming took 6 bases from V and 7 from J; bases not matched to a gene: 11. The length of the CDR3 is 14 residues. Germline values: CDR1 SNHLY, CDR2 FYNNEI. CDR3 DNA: TGTGCCAGCAGCAGGGACAGCGCAACAGGGACCCAGTACTTC. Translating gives CASSRDSATGTQYF.

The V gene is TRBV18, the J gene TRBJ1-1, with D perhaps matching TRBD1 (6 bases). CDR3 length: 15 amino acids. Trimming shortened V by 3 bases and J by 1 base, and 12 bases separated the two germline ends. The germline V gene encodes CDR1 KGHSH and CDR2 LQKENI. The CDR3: CASSPYGRGNTEAFF. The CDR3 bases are TGTGCCAGCTCACCGTACGGCAGGGGGAACACTGAAGCTTTCTTT.

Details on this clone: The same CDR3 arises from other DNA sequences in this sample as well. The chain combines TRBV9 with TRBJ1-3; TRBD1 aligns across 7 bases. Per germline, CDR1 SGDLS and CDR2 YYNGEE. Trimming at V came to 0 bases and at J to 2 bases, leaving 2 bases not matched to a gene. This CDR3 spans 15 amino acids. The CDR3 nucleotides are TGTGCCAGCAGCGTAGGACAGGGCCCTGGAAACACCATATATTTT. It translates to CASSVGQGPGNTIYF.

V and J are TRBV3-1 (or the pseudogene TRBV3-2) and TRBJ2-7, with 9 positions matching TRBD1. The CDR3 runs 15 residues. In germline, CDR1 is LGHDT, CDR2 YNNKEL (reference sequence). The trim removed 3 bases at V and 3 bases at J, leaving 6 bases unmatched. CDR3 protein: CASSQSGQGSYEQYF. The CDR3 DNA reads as TGTGCCAGCAGCCAGTCCGGACAGGGGAGCTACGAGCAGTACTTC.

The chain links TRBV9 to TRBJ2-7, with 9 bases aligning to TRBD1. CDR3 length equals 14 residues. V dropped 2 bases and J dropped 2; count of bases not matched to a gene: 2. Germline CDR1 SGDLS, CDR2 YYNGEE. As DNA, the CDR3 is TGTGCCAGCAGCGTGGGACAGGGTCCCTACGAGCAGTACTTC. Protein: CASSVGQGPYEQYF.

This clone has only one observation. CDR3 protein: CASKQGNTGELFF. CDR3 nucleotides: TGCGCCAGCAAACAGGGGAACACCGGGGAGCTGTTTTTT. The chain employs TRBV5-1 and TRBJ2-2; maybe TRBD1 (6 bases). Germline CDR1 reads SGHRS; CDR2 reads YFSETQ. This CDR3 has 13 residues. Trimming stripped 6 bases from V and 1 base from J, with 7 bases between. The full variable domain, its missing parts supplied by reference TRBV5-1 and TRBJ2-2, is KAGVTQTPRYLIKTRGQQVTLSCSPISGHRSVSWYQQTPGQGLQFLFEYFSETQRNKGNFPGRFSGRQFSNSRSEMNVSTLELGDSALYLCASKQGNTGELFFGEGSRLTVL.

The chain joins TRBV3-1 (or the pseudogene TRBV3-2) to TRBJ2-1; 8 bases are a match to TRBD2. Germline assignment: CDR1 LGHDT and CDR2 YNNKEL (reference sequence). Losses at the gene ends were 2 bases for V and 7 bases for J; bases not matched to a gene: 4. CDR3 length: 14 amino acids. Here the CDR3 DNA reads TGTGCCAGCAGCCAATGGGGACTAGTTAATGAGCAGTTCTTC. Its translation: CASSQWGLVNEQFF.

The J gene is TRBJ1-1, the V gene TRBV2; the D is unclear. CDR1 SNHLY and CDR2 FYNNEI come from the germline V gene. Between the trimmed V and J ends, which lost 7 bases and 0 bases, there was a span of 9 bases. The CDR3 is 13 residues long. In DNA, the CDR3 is TGTGCCAGCACGAGGTATATGAACACTGAAGCTTTCTTT. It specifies CASTRYMNTEAFF.

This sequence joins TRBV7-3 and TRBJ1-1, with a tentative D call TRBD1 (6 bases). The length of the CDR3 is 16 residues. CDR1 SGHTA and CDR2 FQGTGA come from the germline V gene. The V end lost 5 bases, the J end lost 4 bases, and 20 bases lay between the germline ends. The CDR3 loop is CASSMTGGALGTEAFF. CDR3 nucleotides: TGTGCCAGCAGCATGACGGGGGGCGCTTTGGGCACTGAAGCTTTCTTT.

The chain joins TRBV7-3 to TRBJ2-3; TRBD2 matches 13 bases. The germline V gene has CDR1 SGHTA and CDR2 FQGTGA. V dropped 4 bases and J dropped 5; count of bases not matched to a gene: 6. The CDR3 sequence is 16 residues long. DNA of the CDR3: TGTGCCAGCAGCTCACTAGCGGGGGGGCTTAAAGATACGCAGTATTTT. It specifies CASSSLAGGLKDTQYF.

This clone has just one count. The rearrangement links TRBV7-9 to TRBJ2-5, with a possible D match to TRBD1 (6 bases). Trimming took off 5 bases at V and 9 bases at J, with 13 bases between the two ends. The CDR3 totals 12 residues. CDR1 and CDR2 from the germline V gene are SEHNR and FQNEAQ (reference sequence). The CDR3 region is CASSPIQGAQYF. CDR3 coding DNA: TGTGCCAGCAGCCCCATACAGGGCGCCCAGTACTTC.